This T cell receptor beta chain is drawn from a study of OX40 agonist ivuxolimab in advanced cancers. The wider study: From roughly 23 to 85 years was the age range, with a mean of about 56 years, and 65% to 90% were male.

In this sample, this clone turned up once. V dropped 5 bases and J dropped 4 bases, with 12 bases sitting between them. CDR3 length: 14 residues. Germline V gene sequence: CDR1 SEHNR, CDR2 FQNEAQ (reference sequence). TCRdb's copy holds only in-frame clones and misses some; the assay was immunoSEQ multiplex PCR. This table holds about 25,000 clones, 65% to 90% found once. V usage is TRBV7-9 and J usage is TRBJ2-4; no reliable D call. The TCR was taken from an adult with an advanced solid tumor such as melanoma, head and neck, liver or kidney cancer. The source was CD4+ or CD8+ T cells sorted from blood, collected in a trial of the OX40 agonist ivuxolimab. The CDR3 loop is CASSPSLGKNIQYF. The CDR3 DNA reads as TGTGCCAGCAGCCCCTCACTGGGGAAAAACATTCAGTACTTC.